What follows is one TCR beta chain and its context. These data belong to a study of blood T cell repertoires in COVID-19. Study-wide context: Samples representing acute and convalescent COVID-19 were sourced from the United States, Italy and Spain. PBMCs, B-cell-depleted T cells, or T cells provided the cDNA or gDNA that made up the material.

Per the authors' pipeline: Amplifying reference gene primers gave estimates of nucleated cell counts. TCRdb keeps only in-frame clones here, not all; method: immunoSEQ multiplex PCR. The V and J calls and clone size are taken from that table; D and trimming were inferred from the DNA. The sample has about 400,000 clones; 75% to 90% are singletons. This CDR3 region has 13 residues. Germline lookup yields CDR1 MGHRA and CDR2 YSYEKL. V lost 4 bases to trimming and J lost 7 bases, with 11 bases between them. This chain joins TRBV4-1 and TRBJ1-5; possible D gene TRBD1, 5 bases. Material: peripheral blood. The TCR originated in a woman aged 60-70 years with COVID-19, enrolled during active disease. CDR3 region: CASSLREGQPQHF. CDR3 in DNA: TGCGCCAGCAGCCTCAGGGAGGGACAGCCCCAGCATTTT.